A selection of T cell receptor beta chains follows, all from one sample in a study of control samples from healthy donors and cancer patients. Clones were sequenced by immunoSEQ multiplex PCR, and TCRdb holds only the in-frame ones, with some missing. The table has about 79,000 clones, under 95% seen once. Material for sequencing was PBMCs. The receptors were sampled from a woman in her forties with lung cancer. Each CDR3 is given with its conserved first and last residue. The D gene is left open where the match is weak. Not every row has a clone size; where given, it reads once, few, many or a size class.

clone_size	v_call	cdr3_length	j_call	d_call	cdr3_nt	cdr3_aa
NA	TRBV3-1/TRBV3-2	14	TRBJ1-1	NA	TGTGCCAGCAGCCATCGACAGGAGAACACTGAAGCTTTCTTT	CASSHRQENTEAFF
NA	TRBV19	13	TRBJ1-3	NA	TGTGCCAGTATTTACGCTACTGGAAACACCATATATTTT	CASIYATGNTIYF
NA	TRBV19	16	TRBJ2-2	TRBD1	TGTGCCAGTAGTAAGCGGGACAGGGGGCTGGCCGGGGAGCTGTTTTTT	CASSKRDRGLAGELFF
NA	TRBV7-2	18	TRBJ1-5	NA	TGTGCCAGCAGCTTAGCCACGGGAGCCGGGAGGAGCAATCAGCCCCAGCATTTT	CASSLATGAGRSNQPQHF
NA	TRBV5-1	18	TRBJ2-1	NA	TGCGCCAGCAGCCTCCGTGGACCGACCGAATTCTCCTACAATGAGCAGTTCTTC	CASSLRGPTEFSYNEQFF
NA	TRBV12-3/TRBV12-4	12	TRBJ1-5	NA	TGTGCCAGCAGTTTCCCCTTCGGACCCCAGCATTTT	CASSFPFGPQHF
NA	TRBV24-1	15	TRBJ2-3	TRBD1	TGTGCCACCAGTCCCGGGACAGGGAGCACAGATACGCAGTATTTT	CATSPGTGSTDTQYF
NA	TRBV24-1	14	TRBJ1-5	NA	TGTGCCACCAGTGATCCGGGGGGAGGTCAGCCCCAGCATTTT	CATSDPGGGQPQHF
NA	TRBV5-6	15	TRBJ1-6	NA	TGTGCCAGCAGCCTGGACGGGCGGAATAATTCACCCCTCCACTTT	CASSLDGRNNSPLHF
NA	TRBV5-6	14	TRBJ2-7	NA	TGTGCCAGCAGCTTACCCCCGGGCAACTACGAGCAGTACTTC	CASSLPPGNYEQYF
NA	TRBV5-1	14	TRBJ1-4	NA	TGCGCCAGCAGCCCAGGGCGTCCCTATGAAAAACTGTTTTTT	CASSPGRPYEKLFF
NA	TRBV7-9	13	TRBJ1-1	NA	TGTGCCAGCAGCTTAGCGCCAGGGTCTGAAGCTTTCTTT	CASSLAPGSEAFF
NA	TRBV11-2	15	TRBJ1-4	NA	TGTGCCAGCAGCCCGATCGGGGGGCGCGGTGAAAAACTGTTTTTT	CASSPIGGRGEKLFF
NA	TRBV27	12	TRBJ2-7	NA	TGTGCCAGCAGTGATAAAGTGGGGGAGCAGTACTTC	CASSDKVGEQYF
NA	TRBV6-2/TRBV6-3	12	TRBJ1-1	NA	TGTGCCAGCAGTTACTCGAACACTGAAGCTTTCTTT	CASSYSNTEAFF
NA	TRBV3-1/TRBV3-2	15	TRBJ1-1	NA	TGTGCCAGCAGCCAAGTTAAAGGGTCCAACACTGAAGCTTTCTTT	CASSQVKGSNTEAFF
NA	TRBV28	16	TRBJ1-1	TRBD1	TGTGCCAGCAGTACCCGACAGGGGGAACTGAACACTGAAGCTTTCTTT	CASSTRQGELNTEAFF
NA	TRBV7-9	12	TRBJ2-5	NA	TGTGCCAGCAGCTTAGGGGTGGGACTTCAGTACTTC	CASSLGVGLQYF
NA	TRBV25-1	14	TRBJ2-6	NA	TGTGCCAGCAGTGAACCCTCTGGGGCCAACGTCCTGACTTTC	CASSEPSGANVLTF
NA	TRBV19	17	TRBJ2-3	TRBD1	TGTGCCAGTAGTATAGATAGCTTCAGGGGGCTTACAGATACGCAGTATTTT	CASSIDSFRGLTDTQYF
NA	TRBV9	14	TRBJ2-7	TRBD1	TGTGCCAGCAGCCCCAGGGACAGTTCCTACGAGCAGTACTTC	CASSPRDSSYEQYF
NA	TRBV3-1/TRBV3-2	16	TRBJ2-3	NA	TGTGCCAGCAGCCTTGGGCGGGGGCCCCGAGGAAATACGCAGTATTTT	CASSLGRGPRGNTQYF
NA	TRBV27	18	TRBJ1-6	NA	TGTGCCAGCAGCCTCGTCGGACCCCTGAGCTCCTATAATTCACCCCTCCACTTT	CASSLVGPLSSYNSPLHF
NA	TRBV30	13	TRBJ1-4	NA	TGTGCCTGGAGTATCAATACGAATGAAAAACTGTTTTTT	CAWSINTNEKLFF
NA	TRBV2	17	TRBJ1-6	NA	TGTGCCAGCAGGCTCGAGGGGACCGGGGCGGGTAATTCACCCCTCCACTTT	CASRLEGTGAGNSPLHF
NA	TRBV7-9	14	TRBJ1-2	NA	TGTGCCAGCAGCTTAGTTGTCAGGGTTTATGGCTACACCTTC	CASSLVVRVYGYTF
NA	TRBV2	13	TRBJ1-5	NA	TGTGCCAGCAGTCAAAAGACCGGGTGGGGGGAGCATTTT	CASSQKTGWGEHF
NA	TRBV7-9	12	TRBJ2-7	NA	TGTGCCAGCAGCTTACAAGTATACGAGCAGTACTTC	CASSLQVYEQYF
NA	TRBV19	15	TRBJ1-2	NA	TGTGCCAGTAGTACCGGGGCCTCGGGGGATTATGGCTACACCTTC	CASSTGASGDYGYTF
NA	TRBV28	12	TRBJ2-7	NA	TGTGCCAGCCGGGACACGGGAGGCGAGCAGTACTTC	CASRDTGGEQYF
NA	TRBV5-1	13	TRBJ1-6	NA	TGCGCCAGCGGGACGGAGAATAATTCACCCCTCCACTTT	CASGTENNSPLHF
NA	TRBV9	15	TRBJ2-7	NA	TGTGCCAGCAGCGTAGAGCCGGGGCGATCCTACGAGCAGTACTTC	CASSVEPGRSYEQYF
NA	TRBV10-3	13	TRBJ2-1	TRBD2	TGTGCCCTACGAGCGGGGGACATCAATGAGCAGTTCTTC	CALRAGDINEQFF
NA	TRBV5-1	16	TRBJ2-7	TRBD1	TGCGCCAGCAGCCTCGAAGGGACAGGGGTCTCCTACGAGCAGTACTTC	CASSLEGTGVSYEQYF
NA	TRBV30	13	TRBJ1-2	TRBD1	TGTGCCTGGAGTATGGGGACAGCTTATGGCTACACCTTC	CAWSMGTAYGYTF
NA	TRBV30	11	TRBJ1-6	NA	TGTGCCTGGACAACGAGTTCACCCCTCCACTTT	CAWTTSSPLHF
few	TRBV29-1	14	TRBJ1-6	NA	TGCAGCGTTGGTCCCCGAGGCAGTACTTCACCCCTCCACTTT	CSVGPRGSTSPLHF
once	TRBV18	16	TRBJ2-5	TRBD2	TGTGCCAGCTCACCTCCCGGACTAGCGGGGGGAGAGACCCAGTACTTC	CASSPPGLAGGETQYF
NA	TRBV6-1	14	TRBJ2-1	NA	TGTGCCAGCAGTGAATCGGTGCGGTACAATGAGCAGTTCTTC	CASSESVRYNEQFF
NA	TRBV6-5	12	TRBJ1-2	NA	TGTGCCAGCAGATCCACCGGTCATGGCTACACCTTC	CASRSTGHGYTF
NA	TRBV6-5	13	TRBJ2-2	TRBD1	TGTGCCAGCGACAGGGCGAACACCGGGGAGCTGTTTTTT	CASDRANTGELFF
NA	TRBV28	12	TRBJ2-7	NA	TGTGCCAGCAGACGACGGGATTACGAGCAGTACTTC	CASRRRDYEQYF
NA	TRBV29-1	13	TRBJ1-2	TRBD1	TGCAGCGATAACGAGGGACAGTACTATGGCTACACCTTC	CSDNEGQYYGYTF
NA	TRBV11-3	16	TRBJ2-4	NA	TGTGCCAGCAGACAGCAAGGGAATTTAGCCAAAAACATTCAGTACTTC	CASRQQGNLAKNIQYF
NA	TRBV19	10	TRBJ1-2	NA	TGTGCCAGTGGGCAGGGAGTCTACACCTTC	CASGQGVYTF
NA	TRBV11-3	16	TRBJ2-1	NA	TGTGCCAGCAGCTCTTTCGACAGCAGCTCCTACAATGAGCAGTTCTTC	CASSSFDSSSYNEQFF
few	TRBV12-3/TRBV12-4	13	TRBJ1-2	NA	TGTGCCAGCAGCTCTGGACTTAGCTATGGCTACACCTTC	CASSSGLSYGYTF
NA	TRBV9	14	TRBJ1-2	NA	TGTGCCAGCAGCGTAGGAGGGGAGGCCTATGGCTACACCTTC	CASSVGGEAYGYTF
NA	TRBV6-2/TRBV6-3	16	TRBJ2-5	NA	TGTGCCAGCAGTTATGATCCGACGCGGGCCTTAGAGACCCAGTACTTC	CASSYDPTRALETQYF
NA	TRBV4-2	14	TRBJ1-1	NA	TGTGCCAGCAGCCAAGGGACAGAAAGGATTTGGGCTTTCTTT	CASSQGTERIWAFF
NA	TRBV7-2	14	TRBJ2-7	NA	TGTGCCAGCAGCCCCTGGCAGGGGGGCGGGGAGCAGTACTTC	CASSPWQGGGEQYF
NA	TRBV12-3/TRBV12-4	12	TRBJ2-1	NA	TGTGCCAGCAGTCCACAGGGTAATGAGCAGTTCTTC	CASSPQGNEQFF
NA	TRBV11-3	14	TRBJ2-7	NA	TGTGCCAGCAGCCTACGGGACGGCGCCTTGGAGCAGTACTTC	CASSLRDGALEQYF
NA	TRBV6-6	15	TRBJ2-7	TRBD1	TGTGCCAGCAGTCAGCCCTCCGAGACAGGGGCCGAGCAGTACTTC	CASSQPSETGAEQYF
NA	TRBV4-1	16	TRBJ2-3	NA	TGCGCCAGCAGCCAAGATTTTCTGGGGGTCACAGATACGCAGTATTTT	CASSQDFLGVTDTQYF
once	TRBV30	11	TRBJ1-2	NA	TGTGCCTGGAGTGAAAGGACGGGGAATTACTTC	CAWSERTGNYF
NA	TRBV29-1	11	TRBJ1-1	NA	TGCAGCGTTGGTAGTCTTACTGAAGCTTTCTTT	CSVGSLTEAFF